This paragraph reports one TCR beta chain. Antigen specificity is unknown. The data belong to a study of graft-versus-host responses after intestinal transplantation. Study details: Multivisceral, liver-intestinal, or isolated intestinal grafts were transplanted into recipients. Anti-thymocyte globulin was used for induction in all recipients, who then took tacrolimus and steroids for approximately 3 years.

The assay was immunoSEQ multiplex PCR, and TCRdb's table has in-frame clones only and misses some. The table records about 64,000 clones, more than 85% of them present only once. CDR3 length equals 14 residues. V shed 7 bases, J shed 3 bases, and the junction held 5 bases outside the gene matches. Germline CDR1 reads MNHNS; CDR2 reads SASEGT. This material consisted of unstimulated CD8+ T cells sorted from spleen or lymph node cells, taken before transplant. The source is a human donor who was the organ donor for an intestinal transplant. The chain recombines TRBV6-1 with TRBJ2-3; 9 bases line up with TRBD2. The CDR3 loop is CASTRGGRTDTQYF. In DNA form, the CDR3 reads TGTGCCAGCACGCGGGGGGGGAGGACAGATACGCAGTATTTT.